The text below deals with one T cell receptor beta chain. The source of the sample is a study of blood T cell repertoires in COVID-19. Study information: Collection of acute and convalescent COVID-19 samples took place in the United States, Italy and Spain. PBMCs, B-cell-depleted T cells, or T cells were the source of the cDNA or gDNA that made up the material.

The CDR3 is 17 residues long. V was pared by 3 bases and J by 0 bases, with 12 bases between. Germline V lookup: CDR1 SGHDN, CDR2 FVKESK. In the authors' methods: Scientists estimated how many nucleated cells there were by amplifying reference gene primers. The repertoire was sequenced with immunoSEQ multiplex PCR; TCRdb's copy has only in-frame clones and lacks some. V and J calls and clone size are those listed in that table; D and trimming were worked out from the DNA. Seen here are some 340,000 clones, approximately 81% observed once, and the top ten hold roughly 3.7%. Sample: peripheral blood. The chain carries TRBV14 and TRBJ1-6; no reliable D call. This sequence originates from a woman aged 18-29 years with acute or convalescent COVID-19. This CDR3 reads CASSQALDISYNSPLHF. CDR3 nucleotides: TGTGCCAGCAGCCAGGCACTAGACATCTCCTATAATTCACCCCTCCACTTT.